This passage covers 23 T cell receptor beta chains from one sample sequenced in a study of tumor-infiltrating lymphocytes in primary liver carcinoma. RNA and DNA were co-extracted from about 20-30 mg of unsorted bulk tissue. Starting from roughly 540 ng of total RNA, TCR beta cDNA was produced with a primer in the constant region. What produced the TCR beta libraries was three nested multiplex PCR rounds using slightly modified ARM-PCR. TRBV1-TRBV30 forward primers paired with a C-beta reverse primer were used in the first two PCR rounds, which ran roughly 9 cycles each. TCRdb used MiXCR to reprocess the multiplex PCR reads, holding one entry per CDR3 protein. Of tens of thousands of distinct CDR3 sequences in the sample, under 75% were seen once. Sample: tumor-adjacent normal liver tissue. The receptors were sampled from a man aged 40-49 years with primary liver carcinoma and hepatitis B virus infection.

As to this clonotype: This is likely a read error, given that the CDR3 carries no conserved phenylalanine or tryptophan at its end. This chain joins TRBV6-2 or TRBV6-3 and TRBJ2-7; 12 bases map to TRBD1. The CDR3 runs 19 residues. Germline V gives CDR1 MNHEY, CDR2 SVGEGT. The CDR3: CVSSWRSGTGGFKNLEQYL. The CDR3 DNA reads as TGTGTCAGCAGTTGGCGATCGGGGACAGGGGGCTTCAAGAACCTGGAGCAGTACCTC.

Details on this clonotype: A much larger clone differs from this one at a single base, so this may be a read error. This rearrangement joins TRBV6-1 to TRBJ2-7; 10 nucleotides match TRBD2. This CDR3 spans 15 amino acids. Losses at the gene ends were 8 bases for V and 5 bases for J; bases not matched to a gene: 12. Germline lookup yields CDR1 MNHNS and CDR2 SASEGT. CDR3 DNA sequence: TGTGCCAGCGGTCCCTACCCGGGACTAGCGAACGAGCAGTACTTC. Its protein product is CASGPYPGLANEQYF.

Concerning this clonotype itself: One end of the junction fails to match germline, which may point to a read error. The gene calls are TRBV5-1 and TRBJ2-1; the D is unclear. This CDR3 has 11 amino acids. Germline values: CDR1 SGHRS, CDR2 YFSETQ. The CDR3 DNA follows: TGTTCCAGCAGCCGCGAGCTTGAGCAGTTCTTC. It encodes CSSSRELEQFF.

Of note for this clonotype: Germline and junction disagree at one end, which may indicate a read error. V usage is TRBV11-3 and J usage is TRBJ2-1; no firm D call. The CDR3 sequence is 14 residues long. Germline CDR1 is SGHNT and CDR2 is YENEEA. In nucleotides, the CDR3 is TGTGCCAACAGCTTAGGCGTCTCGAACAATAAGCAGTTCTTC. It codes for CANSLGVSNNKQFF.

This clonotype was seen many times. The V call is TRBV7-9, the J call TRBJ2-3; 13 bases align to TRBD2. Trimming at V came to 5 bases and at J to 4 bases, leaving 18 bases not matched to a gene. This CDR3 spans 20 amino acids. In germline, CDR1 is SEHNR, CDR2 FQNEAQ (reference sequence). CDR3 loop: CASSPYPEGLAGARSDTQYF. CDR3 in DNA: TGTGCCAGCAGCCCCTACCCGGAAGGACTAGCGGGGGCGCGCTCAGATACGCAGTATTTT.

Points on this clonotype: This could be a read error, since a much larger clone is one nucleotide away. This is likely a read error, given that the CDR3 carries no conserved phenylalanine or tryptophan at its end. This CDR3 reads CASSQVSGLVGSRTGELFS. CDR3 coding DNA: TGTGCCAGCAGCCAAGTGAGTGGACTAGTGGGATCCCGGACCGGGGAGCTGTTTTCT. This chain connects TRBV4-2 to TRBJ2-2, with 7 positions matching TRBD2. The CDR3 length is 19 residues. Trimming cost V 1 base and J 5 bases; bases outside gene matches: 16. Germline loops: CDR1 LGHNA, CDR2 YNFKEQ.

A remark on this clonotype: This may arise from a read error, as a much more abundant clone is one base away. The chain has TRBV7-9 and TRBJ2-7; D might be TRBD1 (5 bases). Germline V gene data show CDR1 as SEHNR and CDR2 as FQNEAQ (reference sequence). This CDR3 has 16 residues. V lost 4 bases and J 5 bases, leaving 21 bases between the germline ends. The CDR3 loop is CASSSLAGLGLDEQYF. The DNA for the CDR3 is TGTGCCAGCAGCTCACTTGCTGGCTTGGGGCTTGACGAGCAGTACTTC.

In regard to this clonotype: The junction departs from the called germline gene at one end, perhaps through a read error. CDR3 DNA: TGCGTCAGCACCTCCGTAGCGGGAGGTTATGGCAGTGAGCAGTTCTTC. Translation gives CVSTSVAGGYGSEQFF. The chain has TRBV11-2 and TRBJ2-1; TRBD2 matches at 10 bases. CDR1 and CDR2 (germline): SGHAT, FQNNGV. The length of the CDR3 is 16 residues.

Concerning this clonotype: A junction boundary mismatches the germline segment, possibly from a read error. The genes are TRBV4-3 and TRBJ2-1; D not resolved. This CDR3 region has 17 residues. Germline V gene sequence: CDR1 LGHNA, CDR2 YSLEER. The CDR3 reads CVSSRDLGSSSYSEQFF. DNA of the CDR3: TGCGTCAGCAGCCGAGATCTTGGCAGCAGCTCCTACAGTGAGCAGTTCTTC.

Notes on this clonotype: The DNA is left out, because the CDR3 cannot be placed on it with certainty; the CDR3 is given as TCRdb lists it. The chain recombines TRBV9 with TRBJ2-7; the table's D call TRBD1 went unverified against the DNA. Germline V CDR1 and CDR2: SGDLS, YYNGEE. 14 amino acids form the CDR3, both terminal residues included. CDR3 sequence reads: CASSVGTGIYDQYF.

This clonotype was counted at least ten times. V gene TRBV4-1 combines with J gene TRBJ2-7; D is unresolved. The germline CDR1 and CDR2 sequences are MGHRA and YSYEKL. V dropped 0 bases and J dropped 5 bases, with 5 bases sitting between them. The CDR3 is made up of 12 amino acids. The CDR3 sequence: CASSQERNEQYF. In DNA form, the CDR3 reads TGCGCCAGCAGCCAAGAGCGAAACGAGCAGTACTTC.

This clonotype showed up just a few times. This may arise from a read error, as a much more abundant clone is one base away. This rearrangement joins TRBV12-3 or TRBV12-4 to TRBJ1-4; 8 bases line up with TRBD1. V lost 3 bases and J lost 8; bases outside the gene matches: 5. The CDR3 is 14 amino acids. The CDR3 DNA is TGTGCCAGCAGTTTGGACAGGGAGTCCGAAAAACTGTTTTTT. The encoded protein is CASSLDRESEKLFF.

This clonotype has a single count. The germline gene is not matched at one end of the junction; a read error may be the cause. The chain joins TRBV12-3 or TRBV12-4 to TRBJ2-1; 9 positions match TRBD2. The CDR3 contains 16 residues. The CDR3 reads CTSSLGSGSNVGEQFF. The CDR3, as DNA: TGTACCAGCAGTTTAGGTAGCGGGAGTAATGTGGGTGAGCAGTTCTTC.

Concerning this clonotype itself: The junction differs from germline at one of its ends, possibly a read error. This CDR3 is CAGLDSSTDTQYF. DNA of the CDR3: TGTGCCGGCTTGGATTCGAGCACAGATACACAGTATTTT. The gene calls are TRBV13 and TRBJ2-3; D not certain. Germline V CDR1 and CDR2: PRHDT, FYEKMQ (reference sequence). The CDR3 is made up of 13 amino acids.

Comment on this clonotype: A much larger clone lies a single base off, so this may be a read error. J is TRBJ2-7 and V is TRBV29-1; no reliable D call. CDR3 length: 13 residues. V lost 6 bases and J 3 bases, leaving 15 bases between the germline ends. CDR1 and CDR2 (germline): SQVTM, ANQGSEA. In DNA form, the CDR3 reads TGCAGCGTAGGTGGCCGGTCCTTCTACGAGCAGTACTTC. Its translation is CSVGGRSFYEQYF.

This clonotype was picked up many times. The J gene is TRBJ2-1, the V gene TRBV24-1; the D gene is possibly TRBD2 (6 bases). V lost 4 bases to trimming and J lost 5 bases, with 11 bases between them. Germline values: CDR1 KGHDR, CDR2 SFDVKD. The CDR3 is made up of 14 amino acids. CDR3 coding DNA: TGTGCCACCAGTGACGGGAGTGGGGACAATGAGCAGTTCTTC. It codes for CATSDGSGDNEQFF.

This clonotype was detected only once. The rearrangement uses TRBV20-1 and TRBJ2-3; TRBD2 matches 8 bases. The CDR3 spans 14 residues. Germline V gives CDR1 DFQATT, CDR2 SNEGSKA (reference sequence). The DNA of the CDR3 is TGCACTGCAACCCGACGGGAGGGGACAGATACGCAGTATTTT. Its protein product is CTATRREGTDTQYF.

About this clonotype: The junction does not match germline at one end; this may be a read error. This sequence joins TRBV6-5 and TRBJ2-6; D might be TRBD1 or TRBD2, each matching 5 bases. The CDR3 spans 14 residues. From germline, CDR1 is MNHEY and CDR2 SVGAGI. The CDR3 loop reads CGSSSVAGANVLAF. CDR3 coding DNA: TGTGGCAGCAGTTCCGTCGCCGGGGCCAACGTCCTGGCTTTC.

The table lists this clonotype with a count of one. The chain is built from TRBV11-3 and TRBJ2-1; D is ambiguous. V was shortened by 2 bases and J by 10 bases, with 9 bases between the two germline ends. Germline-derived CDR1 and CDR2 are SGHNT and YENEEA. The CDR3 is 12 amino acids. CDR3 DNA sequence: TGTGCCAGCAGCTTAAATCTCAACGAGCAGTTCTTC. It encodes CASSLNLNEQFF.

At least ten counts were recorded for this clonotype. The chain is built from TRBV6-4 and TRBJ2-1, with 13 bases matching TRBD2. Looked up from germline, CDR1 is MRHNA and CDR2 is SNTAGT. The CDR3 runs to 16 residues. The ends lost 3 bases at V and 6 bases at J; junction bases unmatched: 5. Here the CDR3 DNA reads TGTGCCAGCAGTGAAGTCGGGACTAGCGGGGTCAATGAGCAGTTCTTC. Residues: CASSEVGTSGVNEQFF.

Concerning this clonotype: With a much larger clone just one base away, this may be a read error. This chain links TRBV12-3 or TRBV12-4 with TRBJ1-4; D is possibly TRBD1 (6 bases). This CDR3 has 13 amino acids. This chain's CDR3 is CASSLSGVEKLLF. The CDR3 DNA reads TGTGCCAGCAGTTTATCAGGGGTCGAAAAACTGTTGTTT.

Note on this clonotype: Mismatch with germline at one junction end may stem from a read error. The chain has TRBV29-1 and TRBJ2-3; D might be TRBD2 (6 bases). This CDR3 has 15 amino acids. Germline CDR1 is SQVTM and CDR2 is ANQGSEA. CDR3 sequence reads: CNVGRLDHSTDTQCF. CDR3 sequence (DNA): TGCAACGTCGGGCGACTAGACCATAGCACAGATACGCAGTGTTTT.

J is TRBJ2-3 and V is TRBV6-5, with D possibly matching TRBD1 (5 bases). Germline V gene data show CDR1 as MNHEY and CDR2 as SVGAGI. Trimming cost V 7 bases and J 6 bases, with 20 bases left between them. The CDR3 consists of 15 residues. The CDR3 loop reads CASNLTVDNMDTQYF. CDR3 DNA: TGTGCCAGCAATCTTACAGTGGACAACATGGATACGCAGTATTTT.